This T cell receptor (beta chain) was sequenced during a study of Ad26.COV2.S vaccination and SARS-CoV-2 variants. TCRdb's copy holds only in-frame clones and misses some; the assay was immunoSEQ multiplex PCR. The top ten clones hold roughly 7.4% of a sample with a few hundred thousand clones, under 90% of them seen once. Stated treatment: some 19 received Ad26.COV2.S at low or high dose, single or two shots; 5 received placebo; per-sample allocation not given. Collection of the samples took place on day 63 after the first injection of vaccine or placebo. The sequencing used peripheral blood, collected in a trial of Ad26.COV2.S vaccine versus placebo. This TCR was sampled from a person between 18 and 65 years old who received the Ad26.COV2.S COVID-19 vaccine or a placebo.

The DNA for the CDR3 is TGTGCCAGCAGCTTAGGACAGAACACTAACAATGAGCAGTTCTTC. This translates into CASSLGQNTNNEQFF. The gene calls are TRBV7-9 and TRBJ2-1, with D possibly being TRBD1 (5 bases). Germline values: CDR1 SEHNR, CDR2 FQNEAQ (reference sequence). Trimming took 1 base from V and 5 from J, leaving 12 bases between them. This CDR3 is 15 amino acids long.